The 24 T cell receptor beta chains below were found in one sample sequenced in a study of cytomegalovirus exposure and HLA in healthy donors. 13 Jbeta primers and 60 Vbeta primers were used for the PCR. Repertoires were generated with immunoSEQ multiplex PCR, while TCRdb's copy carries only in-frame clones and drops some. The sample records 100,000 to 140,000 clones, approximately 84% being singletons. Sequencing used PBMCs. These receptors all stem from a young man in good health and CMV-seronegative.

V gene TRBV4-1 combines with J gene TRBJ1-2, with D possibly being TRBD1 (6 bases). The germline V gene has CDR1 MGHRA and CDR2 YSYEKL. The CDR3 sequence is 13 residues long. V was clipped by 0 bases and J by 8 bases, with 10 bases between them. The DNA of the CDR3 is TGCGCCAGCAGCCAAGACAGGGGCGGGGGCTACACCTTC. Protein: CASSQDRGGGYTF.

The CDR3 loop is CASSILGGELEETQYF. The CDR3 DNA sequence: TGTGCCAGCAGCATCCTAGGGGGTGAGTTGGAGGAGACCCAGTACTTC. The chain links TRBV9 to TRBJ2-5, with D possibly TRBD1 on 6 matching bases. The germline CDR1 and CDR2 sequences are SGDLS and YYNGEE. This CDR3 region has 16 residues. The V end was cut by 4 bases, the J end by 5 bases, with 21 bases between. Full variable domain (missing parts from reference TRBV9 and TRBJ2-5): DSGVTQTPKHLITATGQRVTLRCSPRSGDLSVYWYQQSLDQGLQFLIQYYNGEERAKGNILERFSAQQFPDLHSELNLSSLELGDSALYFCASSILGGELEETQYFGPGTRLLVL.

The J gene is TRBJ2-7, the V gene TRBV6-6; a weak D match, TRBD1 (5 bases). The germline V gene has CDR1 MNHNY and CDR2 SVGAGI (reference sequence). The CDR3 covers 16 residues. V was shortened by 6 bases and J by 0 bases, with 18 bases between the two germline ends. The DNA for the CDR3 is TGTGCCAGCAGCCAATATCAGAGCGACAGCTCCTACGAGCAGTACTTC. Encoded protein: CASSQYQSDSSYEQYF.

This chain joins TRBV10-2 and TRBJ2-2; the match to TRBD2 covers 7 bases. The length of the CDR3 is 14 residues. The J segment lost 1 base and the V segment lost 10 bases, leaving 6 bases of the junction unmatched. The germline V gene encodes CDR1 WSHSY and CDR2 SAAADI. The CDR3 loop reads CATRGGGNTGELFF. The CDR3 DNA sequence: TGCGCCACCCGTGGCGGGGGGAACACCGGGGAGCTGTTTTTT.

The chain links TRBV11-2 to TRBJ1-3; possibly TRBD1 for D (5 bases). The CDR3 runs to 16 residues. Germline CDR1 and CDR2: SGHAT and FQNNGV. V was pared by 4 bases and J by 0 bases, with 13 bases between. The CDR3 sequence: CASSSRGGVSGNTIYF. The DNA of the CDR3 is TGTGCCAGCAGCTCCCGGGGGGGGGTCTCTGGAAACACCATATATTTT. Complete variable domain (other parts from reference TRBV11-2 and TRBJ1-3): EAGVAQSPRYKIIEKRQSVAFWCNPISGHATLYWYQQILGQGPKLLIQFQNNGVVDDSQLPKDRFSAERLKGVDSTLKIQPAKLEDSAVYLCASSSRGGVSGNTIYFGEGSWLTVV.

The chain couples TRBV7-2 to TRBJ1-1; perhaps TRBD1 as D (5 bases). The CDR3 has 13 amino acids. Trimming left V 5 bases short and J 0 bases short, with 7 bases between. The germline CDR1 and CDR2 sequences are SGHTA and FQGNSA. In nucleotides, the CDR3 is TGTGCCAGCAGCCGACAGTTGAACACTGAAGCTTTCTTT. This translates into CASSRQLNTEAFF.

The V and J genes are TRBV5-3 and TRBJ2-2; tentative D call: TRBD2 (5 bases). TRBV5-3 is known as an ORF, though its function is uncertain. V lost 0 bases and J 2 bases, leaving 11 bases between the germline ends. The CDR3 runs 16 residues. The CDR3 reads CARSLVDYTNTGELFF. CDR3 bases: TGTGCCAGAAGCTTGGTTGACTATACCAACACCGGGGAGCTGTTTTTT.

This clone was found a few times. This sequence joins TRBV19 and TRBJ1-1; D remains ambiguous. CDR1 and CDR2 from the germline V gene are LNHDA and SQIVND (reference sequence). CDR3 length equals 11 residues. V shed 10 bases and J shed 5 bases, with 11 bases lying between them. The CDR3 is CATGIWTEAFF. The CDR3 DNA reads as TGTGCCACCGGGATCTGGACTGAAGCTTTCTTT. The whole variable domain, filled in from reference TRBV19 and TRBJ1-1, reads DGGITQSPKYLFRKEGQNVTLSCEQNLNHDAMYWYRQDPGQGLRLIYYSQIVNDFQKGDIAEGYSVSREKKESFPLTVTSAQKNPTAFYLCATGIWTEAFFGQGTRLTVV.

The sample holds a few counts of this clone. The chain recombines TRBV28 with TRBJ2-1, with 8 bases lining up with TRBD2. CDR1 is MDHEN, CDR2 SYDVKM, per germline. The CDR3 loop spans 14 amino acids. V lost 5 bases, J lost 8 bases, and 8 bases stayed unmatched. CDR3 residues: CASSKLGLAHEQFF. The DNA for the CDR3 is TGTGCCAGCAGTAAACTCGGACTAGCCCATGAGCAGTTCTTC.

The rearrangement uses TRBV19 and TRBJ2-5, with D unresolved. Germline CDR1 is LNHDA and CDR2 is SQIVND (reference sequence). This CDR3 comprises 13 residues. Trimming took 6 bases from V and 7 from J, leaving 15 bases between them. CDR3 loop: CASRSTHLGTQYF. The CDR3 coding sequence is TGTGCCAGTAGAAGTACCCACCTCGGGACCCAGTACTTC. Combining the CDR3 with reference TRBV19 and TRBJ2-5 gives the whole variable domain DGGITQSPKYLFRKEGQNVTLSCEQNLNHDAMYWYRQDPGQGLRLIYYSQIVNDFQKGDIAEGYSVSREKKESFPLTVTSAQKNPTAFYLCASRSTHLGTQYFGPGTRLLVL.

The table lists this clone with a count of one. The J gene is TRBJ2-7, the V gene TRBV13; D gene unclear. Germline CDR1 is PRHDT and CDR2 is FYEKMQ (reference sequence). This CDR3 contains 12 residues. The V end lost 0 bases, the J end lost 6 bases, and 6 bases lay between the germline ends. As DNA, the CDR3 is TGTGCCAGCAGCTTAGGAAGAGCCGAGCAGTACTTC. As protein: CASSLGRAEQYF.

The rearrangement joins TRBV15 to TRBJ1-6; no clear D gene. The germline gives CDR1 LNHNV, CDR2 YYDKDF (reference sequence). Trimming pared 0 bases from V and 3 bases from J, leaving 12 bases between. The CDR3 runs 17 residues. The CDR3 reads CATSRDPLLYYNSPLHF. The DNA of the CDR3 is TGTGCCACCAGCAGAGATCCCCTTCTCTACTATAATTCACCCCTCCACTTT.

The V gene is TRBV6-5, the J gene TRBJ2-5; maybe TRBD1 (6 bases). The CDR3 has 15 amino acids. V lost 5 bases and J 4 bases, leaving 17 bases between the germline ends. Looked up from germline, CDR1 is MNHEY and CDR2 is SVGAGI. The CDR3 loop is CASSANTGLRETQYF. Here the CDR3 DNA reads TGTGCCAGCAGTGCCAACACAGGGCTTAGAGAGACCCAGTACTTC.

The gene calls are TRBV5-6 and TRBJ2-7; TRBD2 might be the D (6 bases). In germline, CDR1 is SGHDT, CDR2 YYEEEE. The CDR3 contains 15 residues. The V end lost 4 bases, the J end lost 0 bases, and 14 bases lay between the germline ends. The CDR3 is CASSQAGPPSYEQYF. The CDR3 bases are TGTGCCAGCAGCCAGGCGGGACCCCCCTCCTACGAGCAGTACTTC. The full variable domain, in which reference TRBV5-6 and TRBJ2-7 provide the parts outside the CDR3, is DAGVTQSPTHLIKTRGQQVTLRCSPKSGHDTVSWYQQALGQGPQFIFQYYEEEERQRGNFPDRFSGHQFPNYSSELNVNALLLGDSALYLCASSQAGPPSYEQYFGPGTRLTVT.

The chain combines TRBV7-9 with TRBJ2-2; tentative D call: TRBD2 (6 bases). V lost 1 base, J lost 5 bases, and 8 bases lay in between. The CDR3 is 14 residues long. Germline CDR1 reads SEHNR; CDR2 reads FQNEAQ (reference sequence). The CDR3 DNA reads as TGTGCCAGCAGCTTAGGGGACTTAACCGGGGAGCTGTTTTTT. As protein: CASSLGDLTGELFF.

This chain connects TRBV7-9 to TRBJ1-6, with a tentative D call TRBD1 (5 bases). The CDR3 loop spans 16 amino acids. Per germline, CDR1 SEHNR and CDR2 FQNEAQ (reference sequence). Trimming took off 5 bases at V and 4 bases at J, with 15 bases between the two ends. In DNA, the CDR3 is TGTGCCAGCAGCCAAAGGGGTGGGCAGTATAATTCACCCCTCCACTTT. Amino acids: CASSQRGGQYNSPLHF.

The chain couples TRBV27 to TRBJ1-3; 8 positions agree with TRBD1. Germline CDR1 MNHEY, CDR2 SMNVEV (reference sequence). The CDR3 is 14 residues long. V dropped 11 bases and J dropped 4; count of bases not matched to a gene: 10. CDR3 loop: CAEPQGAGGNTIYF. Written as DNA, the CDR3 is TGTGCCGAACCGCAGGGGGCTGGAGGAAACACCATATATTTT.

CDR3 sequence: CASSLNQGQGVFIGEAFF. The CDR3 nucleotides read TGCGCCAGCAGCCTCAATCAAGGACAGGGTGTTTTTATCGGTGAAGCTTTCTTT. The gene calls are TRBV4-1 and TRBJ1-1; TRBD1 aligns across 8 bases. The CDR3 extends over 18 amino acids. Losses at the gene ends were 4 bases for V and 7 bases for J; bases not matched to a gene: 20. Germline loops: CDR1 MGHRA, CDR2 YSYEKL.

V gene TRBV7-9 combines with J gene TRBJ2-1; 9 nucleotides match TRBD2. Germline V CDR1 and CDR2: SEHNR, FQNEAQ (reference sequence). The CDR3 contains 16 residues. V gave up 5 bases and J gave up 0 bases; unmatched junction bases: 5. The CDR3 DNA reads TGTGCCAGCAGCCGCCTTAGCGGGAGCTCCTACAATGAGCAGTTCTTC. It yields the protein CASSRLSGSSYNEQFF.

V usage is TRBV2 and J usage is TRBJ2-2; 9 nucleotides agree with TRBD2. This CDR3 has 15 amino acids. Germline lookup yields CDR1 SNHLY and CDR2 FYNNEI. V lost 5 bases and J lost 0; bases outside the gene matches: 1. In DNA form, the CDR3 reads TGTGCCAGCAGTAGACTAGCGGCGAACACCGGGGAGCTGTTTTTT. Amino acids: CASSRLAANTGELFF.

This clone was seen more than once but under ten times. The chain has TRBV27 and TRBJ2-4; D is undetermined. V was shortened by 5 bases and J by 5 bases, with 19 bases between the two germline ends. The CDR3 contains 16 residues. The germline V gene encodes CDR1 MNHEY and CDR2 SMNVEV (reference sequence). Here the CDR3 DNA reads TGTGCCAGCAGTCCCTCGAGAACGGTCAGCGAAAACATTCAGTACTTC. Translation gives CASSPSRTVSENIQYF.

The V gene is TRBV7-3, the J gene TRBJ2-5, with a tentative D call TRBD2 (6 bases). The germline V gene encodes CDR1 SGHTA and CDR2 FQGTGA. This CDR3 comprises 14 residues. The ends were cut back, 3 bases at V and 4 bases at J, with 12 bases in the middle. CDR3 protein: CASSLAGSGETQYF. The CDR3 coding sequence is TGTGCCAGCAGCTTGGCGGGGTCCGGAGAGACCCAGTACTTC.

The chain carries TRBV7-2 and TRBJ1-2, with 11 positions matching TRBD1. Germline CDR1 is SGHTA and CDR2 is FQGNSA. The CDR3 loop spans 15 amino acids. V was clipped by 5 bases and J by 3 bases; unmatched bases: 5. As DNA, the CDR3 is TGTGCCAGCAGCCGGACAGGGGGCAAATACTATGGCTACACCTTC. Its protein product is CASSRTGGKYYGYTF. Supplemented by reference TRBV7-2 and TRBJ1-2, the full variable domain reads GAGVSQSPSNKVTEKGKDVELRCDPISGHTALYWYRQSLGQGLEFLIYFQGNSAPDKSGLPSDRFSAERTGGSVSTLTIQRTQQEDSAVYLCASSRTGGKYYGYTFGSGTRLTVV.

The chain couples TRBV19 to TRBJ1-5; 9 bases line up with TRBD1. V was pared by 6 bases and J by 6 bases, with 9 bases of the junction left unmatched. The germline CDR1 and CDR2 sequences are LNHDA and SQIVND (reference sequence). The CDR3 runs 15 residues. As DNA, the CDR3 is TGTGCCAGTAGAGAAGGGACAGGGTTTGCTCAGCCCCAGCATTTT. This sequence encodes CASREGTGFAQPQHF.